The clone carrying this T cell receptor beta chain has a count of ten or more. Its cognate antigen is unknown. The data stem from a study of post-analysis software for immune sequencing data. As for the study in general: Disease trajectories encompassed relapsing-remitting, secondary progressive and progressive-relapsing multiple sclerosis.

The study, taken as a whole, reports: Five or six TRBV segments, including TRBV5-6, TRBV5-1 and TRBV20-1, were more frequent in patients than controls. Diversity measured as normalized Chao1 was significantly lower in multiple sclerosis patients than in controls. Same-batch samples co-clustered strongly by F measure.

Trimming took 4 bases from V and 8 from J, leaving 12 bases between them. The germline V gene encodes CDR1 SGDLS and CDR2 YYNGEE. This CDR3 has 12 amino acids. Incorporated into the TCR beta cDNA libraries were unique molecular identifiers, which served to reduce PCR and sequencing biases. cDNA molecules numbering some 500,000 came from approximately 1 to 10 million T cells. Via MiXCR, TCRdb re-called the PCR reads, giving one row per CDR3 protein. The sample has about 210,000 distinct CDR3 sequences, around 29% seen once; the top ten hold nearly 3.5%. Sequencing was done on a sample of blood. This sequence was found in a girl aged 2 to 17 with multiple sclerosis. The chain recombines TRBV9 with TRBJ1-2; D ambiguous. DNA for the CDR3: TGTGCCAGCAGCCCGACGGATCGGGGCTACACCTTC. Its translation: CASSPTDRGYTF.